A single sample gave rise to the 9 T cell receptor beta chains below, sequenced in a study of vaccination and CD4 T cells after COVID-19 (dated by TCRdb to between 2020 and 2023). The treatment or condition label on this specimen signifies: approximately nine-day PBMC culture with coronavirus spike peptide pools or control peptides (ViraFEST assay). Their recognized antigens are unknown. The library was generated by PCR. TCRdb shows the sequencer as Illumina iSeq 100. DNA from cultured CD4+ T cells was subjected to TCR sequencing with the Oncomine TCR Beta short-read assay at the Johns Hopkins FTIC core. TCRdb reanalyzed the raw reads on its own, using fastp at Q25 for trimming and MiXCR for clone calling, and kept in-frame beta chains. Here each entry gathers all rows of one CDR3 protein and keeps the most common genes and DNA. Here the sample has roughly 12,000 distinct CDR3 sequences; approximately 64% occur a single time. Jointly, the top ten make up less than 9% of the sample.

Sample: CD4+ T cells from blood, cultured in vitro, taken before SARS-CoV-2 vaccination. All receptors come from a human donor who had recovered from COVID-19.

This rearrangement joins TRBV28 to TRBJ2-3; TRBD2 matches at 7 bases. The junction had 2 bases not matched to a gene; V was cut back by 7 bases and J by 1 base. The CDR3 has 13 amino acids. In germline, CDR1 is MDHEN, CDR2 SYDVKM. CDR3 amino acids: CASITSGTDTQYF. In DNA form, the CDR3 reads TGTGCCAGCATAACTAGCGGCACAGATACGCAGTATTTT.

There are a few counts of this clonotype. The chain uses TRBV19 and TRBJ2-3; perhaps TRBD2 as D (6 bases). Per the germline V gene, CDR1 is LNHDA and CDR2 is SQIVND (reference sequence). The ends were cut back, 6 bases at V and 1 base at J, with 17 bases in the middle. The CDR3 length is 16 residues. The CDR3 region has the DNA TGTGCCAGTAGATTATCGGGGCGGGGACGCACAGATACGCAGTATTTT. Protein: CASRLSGRGRTDTQYF. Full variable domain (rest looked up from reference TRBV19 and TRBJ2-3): DGGITQSPKYLFRKEGQNVTLSCEQNLNHDAMYWYRQDPGQGLRLIYYSQIVNDFQKGDIAEGYSVSREKKESFPLTVTSAQKNPTAFYLCASRLSGRGRTDTQYFGPGTRLTVL.

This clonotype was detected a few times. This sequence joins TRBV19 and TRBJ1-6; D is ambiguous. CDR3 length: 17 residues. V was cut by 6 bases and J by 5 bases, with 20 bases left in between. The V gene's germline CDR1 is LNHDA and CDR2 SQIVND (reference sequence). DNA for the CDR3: TGTGCCAGTAGCCTGGACTCGTCCTCTGGGGATAATTCACCCCTCCACTTT. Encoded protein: CASSLDSSSGDNSPLHF. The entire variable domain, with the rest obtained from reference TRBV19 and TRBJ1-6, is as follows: DGGITQSPKYLFRKEGQNVTLSCEQNLNHDAMYWYRQDPGQGLRLIYYSQIVNDFQKGDIAEGYSVSREKKESFPLTVTSAQKNPTAFYLCASSLDSSSGDNSPLHFGNGTRLTVT.

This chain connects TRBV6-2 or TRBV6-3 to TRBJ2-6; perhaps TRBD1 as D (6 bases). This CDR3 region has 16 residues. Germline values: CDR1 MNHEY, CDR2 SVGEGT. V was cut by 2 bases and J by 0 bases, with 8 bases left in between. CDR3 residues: CASSYRGHSGANVLTF. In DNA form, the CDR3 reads TGTGCCAGCAGTTACAGGGGACACTCTGGGGCCAACGTCCTGACTTTC.

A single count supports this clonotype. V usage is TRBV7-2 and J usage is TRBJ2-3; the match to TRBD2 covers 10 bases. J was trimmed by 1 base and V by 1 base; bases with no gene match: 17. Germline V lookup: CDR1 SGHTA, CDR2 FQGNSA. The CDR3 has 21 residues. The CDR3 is CASSLGPPQGGSGRGTDTQYF. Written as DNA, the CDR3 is TGTGCCAGCAGCTTAGGGCCCCCTCAGGGTGGGAGCGGGAGGGGCACAGATACGCAGTATTTT.

This CDR3 reads CASSGTGVQPQHF. The CDR3 nucleotides are TGTGCCAGCAGTGGGACAGGGGTTCAGCCCCAGCATTTT. The chain recombines TRBV12-3 or TRBV12-4 with TRBJ1-5; 10 positions match TRBD1. V trimming: 5 bases; J trimming: 6 bases; junction bases outside the gene matches: 1. CDR3 length: 13 residues.

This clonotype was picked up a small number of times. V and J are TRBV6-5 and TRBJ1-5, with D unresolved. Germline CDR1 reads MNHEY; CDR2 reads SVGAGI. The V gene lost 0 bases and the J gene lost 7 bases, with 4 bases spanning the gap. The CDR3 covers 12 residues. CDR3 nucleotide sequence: TGTGCCAGCAGTTACTCGGACCAGCCCCAGCATTTT. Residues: CASSYSDQPQHF.

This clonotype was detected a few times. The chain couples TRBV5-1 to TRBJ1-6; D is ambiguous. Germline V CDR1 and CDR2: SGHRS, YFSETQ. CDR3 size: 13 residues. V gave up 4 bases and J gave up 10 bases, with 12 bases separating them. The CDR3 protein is CASSADGWSPLHF. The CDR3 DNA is TGCGCCAGCAGCGCCGATGGGTGGTCACCCCTCCACTTT.

The CDR3 spells CASSLAPAGMNTEAFF. The CDR3 DNA reads as TGTGCCAGCAGCTTGGCCCCCGCAGGGATGAACACTGAAGCTTTCTTT. The chain couples TRBV5-4 to TRBJ1-1; possibly TRBD1 for D (5 bases). The CDR3 has 16 residues. Trimming took 0 bases from V and 0 from J, leaving 12 bases between them. Germline V lookup: CDR1 SGHNT, CDR2 YYREEE (reference sequence).